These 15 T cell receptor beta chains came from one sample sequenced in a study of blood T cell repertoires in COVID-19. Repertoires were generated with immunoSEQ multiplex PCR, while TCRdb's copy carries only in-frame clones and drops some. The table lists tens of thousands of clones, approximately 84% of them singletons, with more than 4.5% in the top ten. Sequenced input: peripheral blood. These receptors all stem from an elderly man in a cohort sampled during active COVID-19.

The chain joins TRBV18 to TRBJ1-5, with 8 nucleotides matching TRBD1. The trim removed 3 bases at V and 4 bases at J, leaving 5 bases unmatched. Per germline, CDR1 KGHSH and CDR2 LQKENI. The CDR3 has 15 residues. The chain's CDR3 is CASSPSGGRNQPQHF. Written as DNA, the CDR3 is TGTGCCAGCTCACCCTCAGGGGGCCGGAATCAGCCCCAGCATTTT.

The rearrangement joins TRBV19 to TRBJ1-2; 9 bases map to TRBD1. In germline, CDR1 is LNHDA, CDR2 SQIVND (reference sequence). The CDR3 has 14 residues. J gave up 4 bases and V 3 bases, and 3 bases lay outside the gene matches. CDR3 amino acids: CASSISQGAYGYTF. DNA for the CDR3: TGTGCCAGTAGTATTTCACAGGGGGCCTATGGCTACACCTTC.

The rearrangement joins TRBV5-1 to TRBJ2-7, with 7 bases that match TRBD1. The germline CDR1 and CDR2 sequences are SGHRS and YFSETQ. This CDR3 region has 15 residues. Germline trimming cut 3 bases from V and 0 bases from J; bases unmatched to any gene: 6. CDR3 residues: CASSSRTGSSYEQYF. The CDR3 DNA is TGCGCCAGCAGCTCAAGGACAGGCAGCTCCTACGAGCAGTACTTC.

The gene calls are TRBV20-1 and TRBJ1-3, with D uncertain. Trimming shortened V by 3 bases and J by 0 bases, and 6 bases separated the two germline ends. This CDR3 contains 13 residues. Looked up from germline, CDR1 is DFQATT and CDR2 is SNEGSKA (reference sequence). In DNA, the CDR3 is TGCAGTGCTAGTGGGCCCTCTGGAAACACCATATATTTT. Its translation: CSASGPSGNTIYF.

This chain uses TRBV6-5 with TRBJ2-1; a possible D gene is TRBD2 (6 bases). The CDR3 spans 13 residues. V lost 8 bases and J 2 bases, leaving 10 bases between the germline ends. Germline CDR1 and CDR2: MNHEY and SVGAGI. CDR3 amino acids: CASLGGPYNEQFF. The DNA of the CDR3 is TGTGCCAGCTTGGGAGGCCCCTACAATGAGCAGTTCTTC.

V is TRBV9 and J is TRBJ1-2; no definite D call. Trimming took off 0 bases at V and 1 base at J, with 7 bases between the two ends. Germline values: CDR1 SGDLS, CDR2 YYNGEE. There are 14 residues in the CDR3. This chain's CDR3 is CASSVDPGNYGYTF. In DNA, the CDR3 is TGTGCCAGCAGCGTAGATCCCGGTAACTATGGCTACACCTTC. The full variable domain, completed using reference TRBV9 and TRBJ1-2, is DSGVTQTPKHLITATGQRVTLRCSPRSGDLSVYWYQQSLDQGLQFLIQYYNGEERAKGNILERFSAQQFPDLHSELNLSSLELGDSALYFCASSVDPGNYGYTFGSGTRLTVV.

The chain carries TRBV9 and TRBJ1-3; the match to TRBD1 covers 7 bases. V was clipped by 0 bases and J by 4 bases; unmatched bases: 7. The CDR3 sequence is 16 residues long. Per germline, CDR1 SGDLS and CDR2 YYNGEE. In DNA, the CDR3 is TGTGCCAGCAGCGTAGCGACAGGGTTTTCGGGAAACACCATATATTTT. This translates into CASSVATGFSGNTIYF. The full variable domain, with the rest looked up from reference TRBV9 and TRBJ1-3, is DSGVTQTPKHLITATGQRVTLRCSPRSGDLSVYWYQQSLDQGLQFLIQYYNGEERAKGNILERFSAQQFPDLHSELNLSSLELGDSALYFCASSVATGFSGNTIYFGEGSWLTVV.

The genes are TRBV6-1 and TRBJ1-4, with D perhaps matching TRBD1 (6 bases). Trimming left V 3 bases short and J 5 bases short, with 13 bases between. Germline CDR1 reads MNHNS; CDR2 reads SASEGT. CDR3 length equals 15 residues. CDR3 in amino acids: CASSDVGTLNEKLFF. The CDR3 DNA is TGTGCCAGCAGTGACGTTGGGACACTAAATGAAAAACTGTTTTTT.

The CDR3 sequence is CAWSPSASDQETQYF. The CDR3 coding sequence is TGTGCCTGGAGTCCATCGGCTAGCGACCAAGAGACCCAGTACTTC. This chain links TRBV30 with TRBJ2-5, with TRBD2 as a possible D gene (6 bases). Germline lookup yields CDR1 GTSNPN and CDR2 SVGIG (reference sequence). The CDR3 sequence is 15 residues long. V lost 2 bases, J lost 0 bases, and 13 bases lay in between.

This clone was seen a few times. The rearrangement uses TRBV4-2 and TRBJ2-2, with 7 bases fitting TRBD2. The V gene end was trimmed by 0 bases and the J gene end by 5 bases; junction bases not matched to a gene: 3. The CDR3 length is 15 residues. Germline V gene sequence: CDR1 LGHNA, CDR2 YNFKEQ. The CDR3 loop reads CASSQDSSGTGELFF. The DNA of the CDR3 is TGTGCCAGCAGCCAAGACTCTAGCGGTACCGGGGAGCTGTTTTTT.

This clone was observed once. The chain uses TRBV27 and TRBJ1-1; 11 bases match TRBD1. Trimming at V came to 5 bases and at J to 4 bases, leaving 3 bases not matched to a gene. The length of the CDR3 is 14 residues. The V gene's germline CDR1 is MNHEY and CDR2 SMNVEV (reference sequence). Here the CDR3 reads CASSPGTGGTEAFF. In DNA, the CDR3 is TGTGCCAGCAGTCCCGGGACAGGGGGCACTGAAGCTTTCTTT.

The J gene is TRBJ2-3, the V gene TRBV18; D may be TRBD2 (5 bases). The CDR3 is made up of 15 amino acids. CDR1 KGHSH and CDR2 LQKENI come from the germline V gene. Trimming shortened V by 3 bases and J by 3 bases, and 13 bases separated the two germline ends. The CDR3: CASSPPGPGTDTQYF. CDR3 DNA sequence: TGTGCCAGCTCACCGCCAGGACCGGGGACAGATACGCAGTATTTT.

CDR3 bases: TGTGCCAGCAGTTACTCGGACAGGGTCTACGAGCAGTACTTC. Its protein is CASSYSDRVYEQYF. The chain joins TRBV6-2 or TRBV6-3 to TRBJ2-7, with TRBD1 identical over 8 bases. This CDR3 is built from 14 residues. The J segment lost 3 bases and the V segment lost 0 bases, leaving 1 base of the junction unmatched. Per germline, CDR1 MNHEY and CDR2 SVGEGT.

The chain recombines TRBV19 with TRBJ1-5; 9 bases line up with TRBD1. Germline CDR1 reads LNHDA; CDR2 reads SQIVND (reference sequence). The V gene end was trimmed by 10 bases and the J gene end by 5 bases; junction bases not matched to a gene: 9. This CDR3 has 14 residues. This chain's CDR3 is CATKGTGYDQPQHF. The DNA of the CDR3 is TGTGCCACCAAAGGGACAGGGTACGATCAGCCCCAGCATTTT.

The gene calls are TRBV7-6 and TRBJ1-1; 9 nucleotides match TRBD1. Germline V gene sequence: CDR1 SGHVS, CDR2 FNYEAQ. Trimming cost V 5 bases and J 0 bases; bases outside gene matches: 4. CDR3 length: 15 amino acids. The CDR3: CASSPGQGMNTEAFF. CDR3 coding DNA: TGTGCCAGCAGCCCGGGACAGGGAATGAACACTGAAGCTTTCTTT.